One and the same sample provided the 2 T cell receptor beta chains below, sequenced in a study of beta chain features in type 1 diabetes. The entirety of the isolated RNA underwent reverse transcription, so expressed TCRB transcripts were sequenced. Libraries were prepared by immunoSEQ multiplex PCR; TCRdb keeps only in-frame clonotypes and omits some of them. The data contain around 310,000 clones, 9.5% to 11% of them singletons. The sequenced sample consisted of naive CD4+ T cells from blood. These receptors were collected from a woman in her 30s in good health.

This clone was observed a few times. V is TRBV29-1 and J is TRBJ1-4, with D possibly being TRBD1 (6 bases). V was pared by 7 bases and J by 5 bases, with 14 bases between. This CDR3 has 13 residues. Per the germline V gene, CDR1 is SQVTM and CDR2 is ANQGSEA. The CDR3 reads CSGRTVSNEKLFF. For the CDR3, the DNA is TGCAGCGGCCGGACAGTCTCCAATGAAAAACTGTTTTTT.

The chain links TRBV2 to TRBJ2-1; no reliable D call. This CDR3 is 15 amino acids long. Germline loops: CDR1 SNHLY, CDR2 FYNNEI. Deletions cut 3 bases from V and 4 bases from J, with 13 bases between. CDR3 region: CASSDEWAGYNEQFF. The CDR3 nucleotides read TGTGCCAGCAGTGATGAGTGGGCCGGTTACAATGAGCAGTTCTTC.